This TCR beta chain originates from a study of regulatory T cells in long-lasting Graves disease. Investigators prepared the TCR beta libraries by applying iRepertoire HTBI primers and Arm-PCR of CDR3 regions. TCRdb reprocessed the multiplex PCR reads via MiXCR and lists one record per CDR3 protein. Seen here are over 200,000 distinct CDR3 sequences, around 19% observed once, and the top ten hold approximately 20%. Documented time point: newly diagnosed GD, antithyroid drugs for less than 3 months. After RNA was extracted from PBMCs, the TCR library was made from it. All patients originated from an endocrinology department located in Xi'an, China. Per the germline V gene, CDR1 is LGHNA and CDR2 is YSLEER. Losses at the gene ends were 0 bases for V and 7 bases for J; bases not matched to a gene: 4. The CDR3 is 14 amino acids. This clonotype was observed many times.

The sequence was obtained from a female donor with Graves disease. The rearrangement uses TRBV4-3 and TRBJ2-7, with 9 bases lining up with TRBD1. Specimen: peripheral blood mononuclear cells (PBMCs), collected at new diagnosis, from a patient treated with antithyroid drugs. CDR3 nucleotides: TGCGCCAGCAGCCAAGAGGGACAGGGAGGGGAGCAGTACTTC. As protein: CASSQEGQGGEQYF.